The rows below give T cell receptor beta chains drawn from one sample of a study of CD8 T cells in Susac syndrome. TCRdb ran MiXCR on the immunoSEQ multiplex PCR reads and lists one entry per CDR3 protein. The data contain some 150,000 distinct CDR3 sequences, about 94% of them singletons. Sequenced: CD8+ T cells from PBMCs. These receptors were collected from a human donor with multiple sclerosis. Each CDR3 is given with its conserved first and last residue. Size is omitted from some rows. Given values are once, few, many or a class for expanded clones.

J gene,CDR3 length,clone size,V gene,CDR3 protein
TRBJ2-3,13,-,TRBV29-1,CSVGQPGTDTQYF
TRBJ1-1,14,-,TRBV19,CASRDVGENTEAFF
TRBJ2-1,14,-,TRBV20-1,CSARGPGGYNEQFF
TRBJ2-5,11,-,TRBV7-9,CASGDQETQYF
TRBJ1-5,15,-,TRBV4-3,CASSLGQISNQPQHF
TRBJ1-2,11,-,TRBV29-1,CSVPIMNGYTF
TRBJ1-5,12,-,TRBV19,CASSEGNQPQHF
TRBJ2-3,12,-,TRBV2,CASLGSTDTQYF
TRBJ1-1,14,-,TRBV11-2,CASRDRGPDTEAFF
TRBJ2-7,13,once,TRBV15,CATSTGWVNEQYF
TRBJ2-7,12,once,TRBV27,CASSHGPYEQYF
TRBJ1-1,18,-,TRBV7-9,CASSLVGTGVVINTEAFF
TRBJ1-1,14,-,TRBV27,CASTIAGSGTEAFF
TRBJ2-5,15,-,TRBV5-1,CASSKIGGPGETQYF
TRBJ2-7,12,few,TRBV27,CASRTGPNEQYF
TRBJ2-3,14,-,TRBV4-1,CASSREGETDTQYF
TRBJ1-2,14,-,TRBV27,CASSLSPRGDGYTF
TRBJ2-1,15,once,TRBV29-1,CSVDGARGKNNEQFF
TRBJ2-1,18,-,TRBV6-5,CASSYVPPTSREENEQFF
TRBJ2-1,18,-,TRBV27,CASSLVVRAGAPRDEQFF
TRBJ1-6,14,once,TRBV4-2,CASSQALWTSPLHF
TRBJ1-5,12,-,TRBV29-1,CSVEGGNHPQHF
TRBJ2-7,13,-,TRBV20-1,CSASEGSTYEQYF
TRBJ2-7,18,-,TRBV5-4,CASSLFPVGQGNFDEQYF
TRBJ1-2,13,-,TRBV30,CAWSVGAGSGYTF
TRBJ2-7,16,-,TRBV6-5,CASSYSSGETEYEQYF
TRBJ2-7,15,-,TRBV15,CATRASGTGFYEQYF
TRBJ1-1,14,-,TRBV21-1,CASSKAKGGTEAFF
TRBJ2-1,15,-,TRBV19,CASSILAGYYNEQFF